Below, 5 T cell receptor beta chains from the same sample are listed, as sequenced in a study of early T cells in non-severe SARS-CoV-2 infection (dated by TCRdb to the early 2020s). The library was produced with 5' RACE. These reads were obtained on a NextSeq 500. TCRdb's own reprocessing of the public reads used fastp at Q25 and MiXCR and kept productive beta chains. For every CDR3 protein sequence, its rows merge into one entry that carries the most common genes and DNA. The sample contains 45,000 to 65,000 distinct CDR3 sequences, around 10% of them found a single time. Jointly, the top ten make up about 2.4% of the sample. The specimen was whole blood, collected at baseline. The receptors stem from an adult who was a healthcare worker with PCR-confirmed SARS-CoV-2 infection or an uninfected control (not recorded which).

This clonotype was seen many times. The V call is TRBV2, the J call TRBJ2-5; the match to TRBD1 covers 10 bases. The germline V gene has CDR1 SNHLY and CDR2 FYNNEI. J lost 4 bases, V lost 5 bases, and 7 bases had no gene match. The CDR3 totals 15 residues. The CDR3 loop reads CASSHDRGRAETQYF. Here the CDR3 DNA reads TGTGCCAGCAGTCACGACAGGGGGCGCGCAGAGACCCAGTACTTC. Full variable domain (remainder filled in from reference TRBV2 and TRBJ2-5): EPEVTQTPSHQVTQMGQEVILRCVPISNHLYFYWYRQILGQKVEFLVSFYNNEISEKSEIFDDQFSVERPDGSNFTLKIRSTKLEDSAMYFCASSHDRGRAETQYFGPGTRLLVL.

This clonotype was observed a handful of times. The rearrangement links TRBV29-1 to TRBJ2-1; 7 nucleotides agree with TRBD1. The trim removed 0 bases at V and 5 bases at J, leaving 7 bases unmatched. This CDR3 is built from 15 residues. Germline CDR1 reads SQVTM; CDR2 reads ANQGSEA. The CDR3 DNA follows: TGCAGCGTTGAAGAAACCCGGGACAGCCACAATGAGCAGTTCTTC. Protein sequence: CSVEETRDSHNEQFF.

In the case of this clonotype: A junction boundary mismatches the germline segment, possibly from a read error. CDR3 sequence (DNA): TGTGCCAGCAGTTATACCAACCGGGACCCATTCTTC. It codes for CASSYTNRDPFF. The chain carries TRBV6-2 or TRBV6-3 and TRBJ1-2; D might be TRBD1 (5 bases). The CDR3 loop spans 12 amino acids. CDR1 is MNHEY, CDR2 SVGEGT, per germline.

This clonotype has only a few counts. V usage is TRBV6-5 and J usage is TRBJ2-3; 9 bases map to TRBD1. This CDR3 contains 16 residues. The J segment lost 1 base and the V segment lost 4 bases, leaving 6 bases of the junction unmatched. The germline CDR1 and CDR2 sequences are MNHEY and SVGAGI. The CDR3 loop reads CASSLSRTGGTDTQYF. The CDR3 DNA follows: TGTGCCAGCAGTTTATCGAGGACAGGGGGCACAGATACGCAGTATTTT.

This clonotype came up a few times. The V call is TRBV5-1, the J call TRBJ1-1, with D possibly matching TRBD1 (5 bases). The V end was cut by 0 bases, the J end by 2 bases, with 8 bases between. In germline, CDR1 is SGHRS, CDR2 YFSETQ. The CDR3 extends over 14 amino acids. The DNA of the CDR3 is TGCGCCAGCAGCTTGGCCGGGGCAAACACTGAAGCTTTCTTT. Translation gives CASSLAGANTEAFF.